The TCR beta chain under discussion was sequenced for a study of T cell responses to AZD1222 COVID-19 vaccine. The data were produced by immunoSEQ multiplex PCR, yet TCRdb's version contains in-frame clones alone and is incomplete. This sample has around 80,000 clones; nearly 90% occur once, and the top ten carry under 13%. Study results and limitations: Vaccination with two AZD1222 doses was followed by a rise in Spike-specific TCR breadth and depth. Close to half of spike-specific TCRs reportedly recognize unmutated variant regions.

To note about this clone: Its cognate antigen is unknown.

The germline CDR1 and CDR2 sequences are MRHNA and SNTAGT. The length of the CDR3 is 15 residues. V shed 6 bases, J shed 7 bases, and the junction held 9 bases outside the gene matches. The rearrangement joins TRBV6-4 to TRBJ1-6, with 7 bases lining up with TRBD1. The sequences come from peripheral blood, collected on day 0 of AZD1222 vaccination. This clonotype originated in an adult in good health. This CDR3 is CASSPQGGANSPLHF. DNA for the CDR3: TGTGCCAGCAGCCCCCAAGGGGGCGCGAATTCACCCCTCCACTTT.